The text below deals with one TCR beta chain. Its antigen is as yet unknown. This specimen comes from a study of OX40 agonist ivuxolimab in advanced cancers. Overall study context: Partial responses were seen in three patients, one with hepatocellular carcinoma and two with cutaneous melanoma. Study outcomes and limitations: CD4+ and CD8+ T cells in blood underwent clonal expansion by week 6 at 0.1 to 3.0 mg/kg. Averaged across samples, CD8+ T cells carried more expanded clones than CD4+ did.

Germline CDR1 is SEHNR and CDR2 is FQNEAQ (reference sequence). This CDR3 has 14 amino acids. V shed 3 bases, J shed 7 bases, and the junction held 2 bases outside the gene matches. The repertoire was sequenced with immunoSEQ multiplex PCR; TCRdb's copy has only in-frame clones and lacks some. The sample has around 42,000 clones; roughly 88% are singletons. Sampled blood was obtained at baseline, cycle 4 day 1, and cycle 7 day 1. The starting material was CD4+ or CD8+ T cells sorted from blood, obtained in a trial of the OX40 agonist ivuxolimab. This receptor was identified in an adult with an advanced solid tumor such as melanoma, head and neck, liver or kidney cancer. J is TRBJ2-1 and V is TRBV7-9; TRBD2 agrees at 11 bases. The CDR3 DNA sequence: TGTGCCAGCAGCTTGCCTAGCGGGAGGAATGAGCAGTTCTTC. This sequence encodes CASSLPSGRNEQFF.